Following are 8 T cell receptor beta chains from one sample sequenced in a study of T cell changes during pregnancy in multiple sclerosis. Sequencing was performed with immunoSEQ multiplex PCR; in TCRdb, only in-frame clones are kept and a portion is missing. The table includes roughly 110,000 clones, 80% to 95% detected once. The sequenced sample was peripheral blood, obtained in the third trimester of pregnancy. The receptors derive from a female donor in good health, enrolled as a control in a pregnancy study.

As DNA, the CDR3 is TGTGCCAGCAGCCCGGACATGTCTGGAAACACCATATATTTT. The encoded protein is CASSPDMSGNTIYF. The V and J genes are TRBV27 and TRBJ1-3, with D maybe TRBD1 (5 bases). With 6 bases removed from V and 1 base from J, the gap between germline ends came to 10 bases. CDR3 length: 14 amino acids. From germline, CDR1 is MNHEY and CDR2 SMNVEV (reference sequence).

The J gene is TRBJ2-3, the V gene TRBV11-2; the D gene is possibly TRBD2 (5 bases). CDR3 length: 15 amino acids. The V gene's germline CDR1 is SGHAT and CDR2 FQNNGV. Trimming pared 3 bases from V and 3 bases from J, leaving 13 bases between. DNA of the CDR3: TGTGCCAGCAGCTTCGGGGTTCTGGCAACAGATACGCAGTATTTT. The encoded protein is CASSFGVLATDTQYF.

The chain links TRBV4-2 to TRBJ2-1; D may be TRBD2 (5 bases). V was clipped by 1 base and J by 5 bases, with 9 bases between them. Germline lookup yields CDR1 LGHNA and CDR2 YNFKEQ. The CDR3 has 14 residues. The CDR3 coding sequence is TGTGCCAGCAGCCAAGGGCGGGTGGACAATGAGCAGTTCTTC. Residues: CASSQGRVDNEQFF.

The CDR3 spells CASSVDPGGGYGYTF. The CDR3 region has the DNA TGTGCCAGCAGCGTAGATCCAGGGGGCGGCTATGGCTACACCTTC. The genes are TRBV9 and TRBJ1-2; TRBD1 aligns across 8 bases. Germline V CDR1 and CDR2: SGDLS, YYNGEE. CDR3 length equals 15 residues. Trimming took 0 bases from V and 4 from J; bases not matched to a gene: 5.

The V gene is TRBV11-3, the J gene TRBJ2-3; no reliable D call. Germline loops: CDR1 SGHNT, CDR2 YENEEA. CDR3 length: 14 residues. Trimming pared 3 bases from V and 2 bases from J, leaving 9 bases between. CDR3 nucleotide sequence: TGTGCCAGCAGCTTGAACAGTGACACAGATACGCAGTATTTT. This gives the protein CASSLNSDTDTQYF.

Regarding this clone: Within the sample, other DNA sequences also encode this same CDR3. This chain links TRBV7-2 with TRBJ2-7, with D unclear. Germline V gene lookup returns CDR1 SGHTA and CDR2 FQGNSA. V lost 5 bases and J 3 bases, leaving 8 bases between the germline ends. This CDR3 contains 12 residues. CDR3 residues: CASSLPSYEQYF. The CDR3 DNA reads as TGTGCCAGCAGCCTCCCCAGCTACGAGCAGTACTTC.

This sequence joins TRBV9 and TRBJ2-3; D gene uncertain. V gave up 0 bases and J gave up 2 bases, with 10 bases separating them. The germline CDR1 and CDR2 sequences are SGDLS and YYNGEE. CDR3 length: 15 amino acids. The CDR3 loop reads CASSVVPQNTDTQYF. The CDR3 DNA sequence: TGTGCCAGCAGCGTAGTTCCCCAAAACACAGATACGCAGTATTTT.

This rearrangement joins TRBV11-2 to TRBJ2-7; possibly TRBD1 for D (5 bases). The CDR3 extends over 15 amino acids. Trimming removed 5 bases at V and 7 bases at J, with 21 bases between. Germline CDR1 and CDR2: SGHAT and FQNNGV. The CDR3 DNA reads TGTGCCAGCAGCGAAGTGCAGGGTCCTATACAGGAGCAGTACTTC. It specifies CASSEVQGPIQEQYF.